This TCR beta chain emerged from a study of CXCR3-negative and CXCR3-positive naive CD8 T cells. By frequency, this clonotype registers medium-sized. The antigen is not known. The study made its TRB cDNA libraries by 5' RACE, adding UMI labels. After re-calling the 5' RACE reads, TCRdb lists one entry per CDR3 protein, DNA absent. In total, the table holds about 5,500 distinct CDR3 sequences. General study results and limits: High diversity, comparable across both naive subsets, contrasted with much lower diversity in memory CD8+ cells. In cryopreserved cells, CXCR3 expression partially decreased, and fresh PBMCs were used in most assays.

This CDR3 spans 16 amino acids. Germline assignment: CDR1 SQVTM and CDR2 ANQGSEA. Triplicate sorts of some 310,000 cells per CD8+ subset. The naive CD8+ gate required CD45RO-CCR7+CD27+CD95- phenotype. The chain carries TRBV29-1 and TRBJ2-1; TCRdb's D call, TRBD2, is unchecked because there is no DNA. The receptor's source is a human donor in good health. Some clones in this sample may be carry-over from other donors' samples. Sequences were obtained from naive CXCR3- CD8+ T cells from blood. Noted subset: CD45RO-CCR7+CD27+CD95- naive CD8+ T cells lacking CXCR3 (TNR3-). CDR3: CSVGPAGHGSYNEQFF.